Shown below are 6 T cell receptor beta chains from a single sample sequenced in a study of cytomegalovirus exposure and HLA in healthy donors. Use of 60 Vbeta and 13 Jbeta primers characterized the PCR. Method: immunoSEQ multiplex PCR; TCRdb's copy keeps in-frame clones and lacks some. The profile shows over 200,000 clones, around 73% of them singletons. Sequencing was done on a sample of PBMCs. These receptors originate from a male donor in good health and CMV-seronegative.

The V gene is TRBV6-4, the J gene TRBJ2-2; D may be TRBD2 (6 bases). CDR1 and CDR2 from the germline V gene are MRHNA and SNTAGT. The V gene lost 6 bases and the J gene lost 5 bases, with 13 bases spanning the gap. The CDR3 sequence is 14 residues long. CDR3 bases: TGTGCCAGCAGACTTGTAGCGGCAACCGGGGAGCTGTTTTTT. Its protein is CASRLVAATGELFF.

The chain is built from TRBV6-6 and TRBJ2-7, with 7 bases lining up with TRBD2. Germline V gene data show CDR1 as MNHNY and CDR2 as SVGAGI (reference sequence). The CDR3 length is 14 residues. Trimming at V came to 5 bases and at J to 2 bases, leaving 6 bases not matched to a gene. The CDR3 reads CASSKSGDPYEQYF. In DNA form, the CDR3 reads TGTGCCAGCAGTAAGAGCGGGGATCCCTACGAGCAGTACTTC.

The CDR3 is CATSRPWTGGLSEQYF. The CDR3 DNA reads as TGTGCCACCAGCAGACCCTGGACAGGGGGCCTGTCCGAGCAGTACTTC. The chain recombines TRBV15 with TRBJ2-7, with 11 bases fitting TRBD1. V shed 2 bases, J shed 6 bases, and the junction held 9 bases outside the gene matches. The CDR3 loop spans 16 amino acids. Germline V CDR1 and CDR2: LNHNV, YYDKDF (reference sequence).

This clone was picked up one time. The chain recombines TRBV2 with TRBJ2-7; D is uncertain. Trimming stripped 2 bases from V and 2 bases from J, with 10 bases between. The CDR3 spans 14 residues. The germline V gene encodes CDR1 SNHLY and CDR2 FYNNEI. The CDR3 sequence is CASSEMAETYEQYF. The CDR3 coding sequence is TGTGCCAGCAGTGAAATGGCGGAGACCTACGAGCAGTACTTC.

The V call is TRBV25-1, the J call TRBJ2-3; tentatively, D is TRBD2 (7 bases). Trimming removed 4 bases from V and 4 bases from J, with 24 bases in between. The germline CDR1 and CDR2 sequences are MGHDK and SYGVNS. The CDR3 length is 18 residues. The CDR3 sequence: CASSGRITGRGRSDTQYF. CDR3 bases: TGTGCCAGCAGTGGTAGGATTACAGGGCGGGGGAGGTCAGATACGCAGTATTTT.

This sequence joins TRBV9 and TRBJ2-1, with D possibly TRBD1 on 6 matching bases. The V gene lost 0 bases and the J gene lost 4 bases, with 8 bases spanning the gap. The CDR3 consists of 14 residues. Germline V CDR1 and CDR2: SGDLS, YYNGEE. The DNA of the CDR3 is TGTGCCAGCAGCGTAGCCGGACAGTACAATGAGCAGTTCTTC. It codes for CASSVAGQYNEQFF.